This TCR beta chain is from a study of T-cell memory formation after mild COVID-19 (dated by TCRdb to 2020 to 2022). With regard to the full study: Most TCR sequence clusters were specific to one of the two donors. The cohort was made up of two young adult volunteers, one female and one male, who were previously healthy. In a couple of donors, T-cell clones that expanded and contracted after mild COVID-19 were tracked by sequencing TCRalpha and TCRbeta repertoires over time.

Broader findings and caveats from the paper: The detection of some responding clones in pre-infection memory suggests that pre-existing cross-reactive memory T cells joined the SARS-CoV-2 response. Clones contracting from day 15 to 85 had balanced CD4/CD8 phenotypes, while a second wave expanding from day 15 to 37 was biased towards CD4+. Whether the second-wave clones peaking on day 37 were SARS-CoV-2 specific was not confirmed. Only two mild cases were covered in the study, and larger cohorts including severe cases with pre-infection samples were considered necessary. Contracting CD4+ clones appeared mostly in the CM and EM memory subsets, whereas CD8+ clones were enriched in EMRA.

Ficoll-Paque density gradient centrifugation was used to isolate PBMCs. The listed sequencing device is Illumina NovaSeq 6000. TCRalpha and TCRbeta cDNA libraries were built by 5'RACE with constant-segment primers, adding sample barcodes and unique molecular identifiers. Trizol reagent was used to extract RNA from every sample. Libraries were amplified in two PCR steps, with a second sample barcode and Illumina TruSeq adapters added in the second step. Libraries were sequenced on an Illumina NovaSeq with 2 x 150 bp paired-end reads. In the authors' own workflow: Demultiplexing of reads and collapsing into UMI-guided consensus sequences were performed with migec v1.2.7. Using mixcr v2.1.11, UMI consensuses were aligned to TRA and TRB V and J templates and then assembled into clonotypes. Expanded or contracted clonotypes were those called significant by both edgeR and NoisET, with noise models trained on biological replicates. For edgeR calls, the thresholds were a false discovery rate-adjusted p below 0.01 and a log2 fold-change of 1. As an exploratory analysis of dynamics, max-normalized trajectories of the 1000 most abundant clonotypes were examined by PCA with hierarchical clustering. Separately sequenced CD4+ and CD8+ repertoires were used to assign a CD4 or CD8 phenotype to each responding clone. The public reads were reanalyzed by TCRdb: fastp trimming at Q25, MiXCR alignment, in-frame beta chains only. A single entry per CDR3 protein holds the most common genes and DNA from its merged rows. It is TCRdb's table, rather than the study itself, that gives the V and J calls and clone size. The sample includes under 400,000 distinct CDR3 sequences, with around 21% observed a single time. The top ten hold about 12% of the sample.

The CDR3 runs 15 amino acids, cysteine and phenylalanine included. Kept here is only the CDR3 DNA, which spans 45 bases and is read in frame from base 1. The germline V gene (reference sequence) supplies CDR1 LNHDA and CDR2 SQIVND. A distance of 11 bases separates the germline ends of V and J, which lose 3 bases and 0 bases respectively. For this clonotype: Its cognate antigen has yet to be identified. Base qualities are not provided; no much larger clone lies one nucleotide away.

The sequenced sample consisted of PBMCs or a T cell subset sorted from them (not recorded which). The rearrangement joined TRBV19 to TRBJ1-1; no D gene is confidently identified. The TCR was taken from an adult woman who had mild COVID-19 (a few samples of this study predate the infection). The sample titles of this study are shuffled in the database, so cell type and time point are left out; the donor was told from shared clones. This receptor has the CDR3 CASSIRARLNTEAFF. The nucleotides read TGTGCCAGTAGTATTCGCGCGAGGCTGAACACTGAAGCTTTCTTT.